The clone carrying this TCR beta chain has just a few counts. Its antigen is not known. The data were taken from a study of blood T cells in healthy people across ages. Study conclusions and caveats: What prevented conclusive comparison of naive and antigen-experienced cells was that PBMCs were unsorted.

A sample-barcoded 5' primer and a J-beta primer mix were used in a second PCR of roughly 7 to 11 cycles. Researchers report that a template-switch adaptor with 12 random nucleotides tagged each cDNA molecule. TCRdb re-called the 5' RACE reads with MiXCR, one entry per CDR3 protein. Among about a million distinct CDR3 sequences, roughly 51% were seen once, and the ten largest hold about 21%. The authors isolated at least 7 million PBMCs per sample. The V end lost 0 bases, the J end lost 7 bases, and 16 bases lay between the germline ends. CDR3 length: 15 residues. Germline V gives CDR1 LNHNV, CDR2 YYDKDF (reference sequence).

The chain is built from TRBV15 and TRBJ2-7; possible D gene TRBD2, 7 bases. The sample consisted of blood. This clonotype originated in a woman aged 55-70 years in good health. The CDR3 protein is CATSRDLAGAWEQYF. The CDR3, as DNA: TGTGCCACCAGCAGAGATCTGGCGGGGGCCTGGGAGCAGTACTTC.